This T cell receptor (beta chain) originates from a study of control samples from healthy donors and cancer patients. TCRdb's table, derived via immunoSEQ multiplex PCR, lists solely in-frame clones and lacks some. The table has 90,000 to 100,000 clones, approximately 88% seen once. The sample comprised PBMCs. This TCR came from a man between 65 and 85 years old with lung cancer.

CDR3 loop: CASSQDLGSGYQPQHF. As DNA, the CDR3 is TGTGCCAGCAGCCAAGATCTGGGGTCGGGCTATCAGCCCCAGCATTTT. This chain connects TRBV4-2 to TRBJ1-5; D remains ambiguous. The V gene's germline CDR1 is LGHNA and CDR2 YNFKEQ. Between the trimmed V and J ends, which lost 0 bases and 5 bases, there was a span of 14 bases. The CDR3 is 16 amino acids.